The sequence of this T cell receptor beta chain was determined in a study of shared clonotypes between healthy human individuals. Study-wide findings and caveats: Around 5.4% of naive CD4 clonotypes were common to several donors. On the whole, naive subsets had larger estimated richness than memory subsets had.

As for this clone: What it binds is not known.

Donors included only healthy HIV-negative adults lacking recent acute infections or vaccinations. Memory CD4+ cells were the fraction left after CD45RA+ naive selection. Profiled with immunoSEQ multiplex PCR; TCRdb holds only in-frame clones, not every one. This sample has roughly 1.5 million clones, with 98% found just once. The CDR3 consists of 15 residues. Germline assignment: CDR1 SGHNT and CDR2 YYREEE (reference sequence). Trimming removed 4 bases from V and 2 bases from J; junction bases left unmatched: 9. V usage is TRBV5-4 and J usage is TRBJ2-7; 7 bases match TRBD1. Sequences were obtained from naive CD4+ T cells sorted from blood. Noted subset: CD45RA+ positively selected. The TCR originated in a man aged 30 to 39 in good health. CDR3 protein: CASSQARDSTYEQYF. The CDR3 DNA reads TGTGCCAGCAGCCAGGCACGGGACAGTACCTACGAGCAGTACTTC.